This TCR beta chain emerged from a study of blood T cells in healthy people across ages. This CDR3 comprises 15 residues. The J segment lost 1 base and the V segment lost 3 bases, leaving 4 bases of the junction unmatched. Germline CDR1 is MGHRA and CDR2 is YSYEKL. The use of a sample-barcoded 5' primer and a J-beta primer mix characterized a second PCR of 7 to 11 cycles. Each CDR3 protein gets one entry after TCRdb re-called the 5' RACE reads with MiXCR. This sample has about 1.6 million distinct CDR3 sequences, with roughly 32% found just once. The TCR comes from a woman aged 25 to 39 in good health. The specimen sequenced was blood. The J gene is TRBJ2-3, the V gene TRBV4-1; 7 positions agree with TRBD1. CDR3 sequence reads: CASSQIGQGTDTQYF. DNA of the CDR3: TGCGCCAGCAGCCAGATCGGACAGGGCACAGATACGCAGTATTTT.